The 9 T cell receptor beta chains below come from one sample, sequenced in a study of OX40 agonist ivuxolimab in advanced cancers. TCRdb keeps only in-frame clones here, not all; method: immunoSEQ multiplex PCR. The sample includes under 75,000 clones, around 90% of them seen just once. Here the sequenced sample was CD4+ or CD8+ T cells sorted from blood, taken in a trial of the OX40 agonist ivuxolimab. All receptors derive from an adult with an advanced solid tumor such as melanoma, head and neck, liver or kidney cancer.

CDR3: CASSPQEAWELFF. Here the CDR3 DNA reads TGCGCCAGCAGCCCCCAAGAGGCCTGGGAGCTGTTTTTT. The V gene is TRBV5-1, the J gene TRBJ2-2, with D uncertain. This CDR3 contains 13 residues. The germline V gene has CDR1 SGHRS and CDR2 YFSETQ. Trimming took off 4 bases at V and 9 bases at J, with 13 bases between the two ends.

Only one count was recorded for this clone. This sequence joins TRBV6-1 and TRBJ1-5, with a weak D call TRBD1 (6 bases). The CDR3 has 15 residues. The germline V gene encodes CDR1 MNHNS and CDR2 SASEGT. Trimming cost V 4 bases and J 3 bases, with 13 bases left between them. The CDR3 loop reads CASSVGTRYNQPQHF. DNA for the CDR3: TGTGCCAGCAGTGTCGGGACAAGATACAATCAGCCCCAGCATTTT.

The J gene is TRBJ1-4, the V gene TRBV7-8; unclear D gene. With 7 bases removed from V and 5 bases from J, the gap between germline ends came to 20 bases. This CDR3 spans 16 amino acids. Per germline, CDR1 SGHVS and CDR2 FQNEAQ. CDR3 nucleotide sequence: TGTGCCAGCAACCCGGGGATGCGGGCGGCCAATGAAAAACTGTTTTTT. It encodes CASNPGMRAANEKLFF.

This chain uses TRBV15 with TRBJ1-4; D unresolved. Looked up from germline, CDR1 is LNHNV and CDR2 is YYDKDF (reference sequence). The CDR3 has 13 residues. The ends were cut back, 0 bases at V and 8 bases at J, with 7 bases in the middle. The CDR3 sequence: CATSREPGEKLFF. CDR3 nucleotide sequence: TGTGCCACCAGCAGAGAACCGGGAGAAAAACTGTTTTTT.

The chain links TRBV5-1 to TRBJ2-3; D is unclear. Trimming removed 8 bases at V and 0 bases at J, with 13 bases between. This CDR3 comprises 14 residues. The germline V gene has CDR1 SGHRS and CDR2 YFSETQ. CDR3 nucleotides: TGCGCCAGTGGAAAACAGCCTAGCACAGATACGCAGTATTTT. It codes for CASGKQPSTDTQYF.

CDR3 loop: CATSTGGSSYEQYF. The CDR3 nucleotides read TGTGCCACCAGCACAGGGGGCAGCTCCTACGAGCAGTACTTC. This sequence joins TRBV15 and TRBJ2-7; 8 bases line up with TRBD1. With V trimmed by 4 bases and J by 0 bases, 2 bases remained unmatched. Germline V gene sequence: CDR1 LNHNV, CDR2 YYDKDF (reference sequence). The CDR3 totals 14 residues.

The chain has TRBV19 and TRBJ2-5, with D perhaps matching TRBD2 (5 bases). V gave up 3 bases and J gave up 3 bases, with 11 bases separating them. CDR3 length equals 14 residues. CDR1 is LNHDA, CDR2 SQIVND, per germline (reference sequence). The CDR3 here is CASSIRLLEETQYF. In DNA form, the CDR3 reads TGTGCCAGTAGTATTAGACTACTCGAAGAGACCCAGTACTTC.

The V and J genes are TRBV2 and TRBJ2-3; 7 nucleotides match TRBD1. V shed 6 bases and J 0 bases; nucleotides not matched to a gene: 9. The germline CDR1 and CDR2 sequences are SNHLY and FYNNEI. The CDR3 covers 16 residues. The CDR3 DNA follows: TGTGCCAGCAGGAGACAGGGTTCCTATAGCACAGATACGCAGTATTTT. It translates to CASRRQGSYSTDTQYF.

This sequence joins TRBV13 and TRBJ2-5; weak D call: TRBD1 (6 bases). Germline CDR1 is PRHDT and CDR2 is FYEKMQ (reference sequence). This CDR3 region has 15 residues. Trimming shortened V by 2 bases and J by 1 base, and 11 bases separated the two germline ends. CDR3 sequence reads: CASSLTYRAQETQYF. In DNA form, the CDR3 reads TGTGCCAGCAGCTTAACATACAGGGCCCAAGAGACCCAGTACTTC.